The table lists the clone carrying this TCR beta chain with a few counts. This specimen belongs to a study of T cells after yellow fever vaccination. Trimming cost V 4 bases and J 8 bases, with 15 bases left between them. The germline V gene has CDR1 SGHKS and CDR2 YYEKEE (reference sequence). This CDR3 has 13 residues. TCRdb reprocessed the 5' RACE reads via MiXCR and lists one record per CDR3 protein. The data hold 620,000 or so distinct CDR3 sequences, with roughly 17% observed a single time. The source is a man younger than 35 who received the YFV17D yellow fever vaccine. The specimen comprised PBMCs, sampled 5 to 6 days after the first yellow fever vaccination. The chain combines TRBV5-5 with TRBJ1-2, with D hard to call. The DNA of the CDR3 is TGTGCCAGCAGCCCTAACACGGATCTGGGCTACACCTTC. Amino acids: CASSPNTDLGYTF.